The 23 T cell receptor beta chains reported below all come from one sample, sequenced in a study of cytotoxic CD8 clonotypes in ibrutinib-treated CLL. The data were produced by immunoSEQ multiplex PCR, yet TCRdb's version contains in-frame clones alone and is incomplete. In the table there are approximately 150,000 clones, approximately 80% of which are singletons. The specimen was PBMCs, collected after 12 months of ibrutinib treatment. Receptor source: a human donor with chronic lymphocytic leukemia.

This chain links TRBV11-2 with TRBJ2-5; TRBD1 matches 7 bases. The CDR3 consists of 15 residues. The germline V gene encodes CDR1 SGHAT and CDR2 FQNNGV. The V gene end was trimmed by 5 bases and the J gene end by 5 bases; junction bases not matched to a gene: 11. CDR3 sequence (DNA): TGTGCCAGCAGCCTCACTCCGACAGGGAAGGAGACCCAGTACTTC. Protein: CASSLTPTGKETQYF. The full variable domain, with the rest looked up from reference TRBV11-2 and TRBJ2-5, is EAGVAQSPRYKIIEKRQSVAFWCNPISGHATLYWYQQILGQGPKLLIQFQNNGVVDDSQLPKDRFSAERLKGVDSTLKIQPAKLEDSAVYLCASSLTPTGKETQYFGPGTRLLVL.

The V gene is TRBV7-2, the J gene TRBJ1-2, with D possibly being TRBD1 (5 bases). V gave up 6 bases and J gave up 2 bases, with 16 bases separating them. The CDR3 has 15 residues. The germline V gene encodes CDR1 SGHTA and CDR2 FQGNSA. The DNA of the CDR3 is TGTGCCAGCAGGGAGGGGTTGGGACTCAACTATGGCTACACCTTC. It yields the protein CASREGLGLNYGYTF.

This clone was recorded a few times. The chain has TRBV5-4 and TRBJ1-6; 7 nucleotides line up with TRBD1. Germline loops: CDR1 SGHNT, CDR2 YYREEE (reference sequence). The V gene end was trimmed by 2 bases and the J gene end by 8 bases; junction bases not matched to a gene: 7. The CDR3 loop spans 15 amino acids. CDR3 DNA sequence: TGTGCCAGCAGCTTCCCCACCAGGGGGGATTCACCCCTCCACTTT. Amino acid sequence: CASSFPTRGDSPLHF.

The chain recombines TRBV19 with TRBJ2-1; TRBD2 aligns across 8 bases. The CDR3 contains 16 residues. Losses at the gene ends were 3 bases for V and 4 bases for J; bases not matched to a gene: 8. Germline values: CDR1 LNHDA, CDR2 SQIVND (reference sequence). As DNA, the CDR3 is TGTGCCAGTAGTATGGGGGTAGCGGGGTTATACAATGAGCAGTTCTTC. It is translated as CASSMGVAGLYNEQFF.

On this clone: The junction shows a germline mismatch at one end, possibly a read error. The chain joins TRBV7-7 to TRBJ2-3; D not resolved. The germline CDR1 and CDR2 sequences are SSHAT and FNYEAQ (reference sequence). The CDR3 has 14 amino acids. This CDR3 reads CASSESLRPDTQYF. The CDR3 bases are TGTGCTAGCAGCGAATCTCTCCGTCCCGATACGCAGTATTTT.

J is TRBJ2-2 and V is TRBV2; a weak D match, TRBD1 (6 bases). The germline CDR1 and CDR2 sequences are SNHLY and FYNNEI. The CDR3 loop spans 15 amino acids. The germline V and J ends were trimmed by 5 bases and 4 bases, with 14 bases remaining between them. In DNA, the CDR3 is TGTGCCAGCAGTCCACCACAGGGATTCACCGGGGAGCTGTTTTTT. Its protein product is CASSPPQGFTGELFF.

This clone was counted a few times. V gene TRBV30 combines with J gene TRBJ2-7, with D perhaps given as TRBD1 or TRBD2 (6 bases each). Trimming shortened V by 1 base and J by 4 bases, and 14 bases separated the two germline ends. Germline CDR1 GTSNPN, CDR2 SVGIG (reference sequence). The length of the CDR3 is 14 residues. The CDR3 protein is CAWSEGGTGYEQYF. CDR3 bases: TGTGCCTGGAGTGAAGGGGGGACCGGGTACGAGCAGTACTTC.

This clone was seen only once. CDR3 sequence reads: CANGASTDTQYF. CDR3 DNA: TGTGCCAACGGGGCCAGCACAGATACGCAGTATTTT. This chain connects TRBV28 to TRBJ2-3; D is tentatively TRBD1 or TRBD2 (5 bases each). The CDR3 has 12 amino acids. Trimming removed 10 bases from V and 0 bases from J, with 8 bases in between. Germline lookup yields CDR1 MDHEN and CDR2 SYDVKM. The full variable domain, its missing parts supplied by reference TRBV28 and TRBJ2-3, is DVKVTQSSRYLVKRTGEKVFLECVQDMDHENMFWYRQDPGLGLRLIYFSYDVKMKEKGDIPEGYSVSREKKERFSLILESASTNQTSMYLCANGASTDTQYFGPGTRLTVL.

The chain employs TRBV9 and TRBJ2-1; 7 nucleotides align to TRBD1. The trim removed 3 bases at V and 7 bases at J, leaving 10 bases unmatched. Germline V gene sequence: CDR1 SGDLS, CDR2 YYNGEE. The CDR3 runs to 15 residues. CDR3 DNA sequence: TGTGCCAGCAGCGCGGGGACAGCCTCGGGGAATGAGCAGTTCTTC. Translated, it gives CASSAGTASGNEQFF.

CDR3 residues: CATSRLAGADEQYF. The CDR3 bases are TGTGCCACCAGCAGGTTAGCGGGGGCCGACGAGCAGTACTTC. The rearrangement uses TRBV15 and TRBJ2-7; TRBD2 agrees at 9 bases. After removal of 3 bases from V and 5 bases from J, the junction contained 5 bases not matched to a gene. The CDR3 spans 14 residues. From germline, CDR1 is LNHNV and CDR2 YYDKDF (reference sequence).

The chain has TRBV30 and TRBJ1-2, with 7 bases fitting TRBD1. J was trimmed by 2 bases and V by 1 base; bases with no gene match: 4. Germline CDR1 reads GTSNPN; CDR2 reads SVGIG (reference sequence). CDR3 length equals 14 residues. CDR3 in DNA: TGTGCCTGGAGTGAGCGACAGGGCAACTATGGCTACACCTTC. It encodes CAWSERQGNYGYTF.

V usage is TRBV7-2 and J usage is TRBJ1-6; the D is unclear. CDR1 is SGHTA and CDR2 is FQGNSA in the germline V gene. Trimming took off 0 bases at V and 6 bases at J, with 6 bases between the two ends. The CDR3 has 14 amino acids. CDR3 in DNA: TGTGCCAGCAGCTTAGCCCCCCCTAATTCACCCCTCCACTTT. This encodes CASSLAPPNSPLHF.

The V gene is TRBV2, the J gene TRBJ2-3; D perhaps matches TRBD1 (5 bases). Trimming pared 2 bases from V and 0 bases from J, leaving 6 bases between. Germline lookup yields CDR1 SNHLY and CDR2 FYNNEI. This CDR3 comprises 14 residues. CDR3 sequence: CASSEQGSTDTQYF. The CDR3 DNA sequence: TGTGCCAGCAGTGAACAGGGAAGCACAGATACGCAGTATTTT.

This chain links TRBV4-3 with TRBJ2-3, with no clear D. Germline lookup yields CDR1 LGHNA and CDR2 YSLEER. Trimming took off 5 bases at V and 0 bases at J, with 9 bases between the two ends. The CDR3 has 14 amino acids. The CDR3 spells CASSAMGSTDTQYF. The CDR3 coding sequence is TGCGCCAGCAGCGCAATGGGTAGCACAGATACGCAGTATTTT.

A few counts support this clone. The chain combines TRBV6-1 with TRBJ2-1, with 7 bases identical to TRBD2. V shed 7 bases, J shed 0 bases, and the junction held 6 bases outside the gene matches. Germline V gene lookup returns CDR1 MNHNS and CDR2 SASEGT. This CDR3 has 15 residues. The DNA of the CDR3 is TGTGCCAGCAAAGAGCGGGGAAGCTCCTACAATGAGCAGTTCTTC. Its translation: CASKERGSSYNEQFF.

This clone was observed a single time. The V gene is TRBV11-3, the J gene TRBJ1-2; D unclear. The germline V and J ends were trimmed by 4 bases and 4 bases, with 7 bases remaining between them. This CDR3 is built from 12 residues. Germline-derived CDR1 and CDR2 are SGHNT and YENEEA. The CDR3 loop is CASSSGSYGYTF. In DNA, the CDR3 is TGTGCCAGCAGCTCTGGGAGCTATGGCTACACCTTC.

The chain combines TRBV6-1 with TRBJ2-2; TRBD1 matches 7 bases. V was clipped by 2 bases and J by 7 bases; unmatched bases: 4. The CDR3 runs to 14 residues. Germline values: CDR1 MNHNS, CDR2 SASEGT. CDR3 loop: CASSERGRGGELFF. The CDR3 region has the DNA TGTGCCAGCAGTGAAAGGGGGCGCGGCGGGGAGCTGTTTTTT.

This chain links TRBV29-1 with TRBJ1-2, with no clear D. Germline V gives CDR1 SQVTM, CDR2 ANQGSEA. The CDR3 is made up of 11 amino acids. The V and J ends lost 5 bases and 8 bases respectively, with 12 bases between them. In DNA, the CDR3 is TGCAGCGTTCAGGCGGATAGGGGCTACACCTTC. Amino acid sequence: CSVQADRGYTF. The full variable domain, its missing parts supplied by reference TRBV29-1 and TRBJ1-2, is SAVISQKPSRDICQRGTSLTIQCQVDSQVTMMFWYRQQPGQSLTLIATANQGSEATYESGFVIDKFPISRPNLTFSTLTVSNMSPEDSSIYLCSVQADRGYTFGSGTRLTVV.

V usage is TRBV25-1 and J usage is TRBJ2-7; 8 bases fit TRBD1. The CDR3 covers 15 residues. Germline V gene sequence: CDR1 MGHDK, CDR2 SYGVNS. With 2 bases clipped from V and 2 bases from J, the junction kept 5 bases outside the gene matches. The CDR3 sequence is CASSEPRTGTYEQYF. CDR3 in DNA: TGTGCCAGCAGTGAACCGAGGACAGGGACCTACGAGCAGTACTTC.

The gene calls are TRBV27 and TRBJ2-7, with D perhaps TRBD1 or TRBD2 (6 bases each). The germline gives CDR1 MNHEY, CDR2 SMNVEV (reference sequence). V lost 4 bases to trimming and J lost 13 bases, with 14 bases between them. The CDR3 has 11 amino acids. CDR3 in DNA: TGTGCCAGCAGTTCCCTCCGGGGGACATACTTC. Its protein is CASSSLRGTYF.

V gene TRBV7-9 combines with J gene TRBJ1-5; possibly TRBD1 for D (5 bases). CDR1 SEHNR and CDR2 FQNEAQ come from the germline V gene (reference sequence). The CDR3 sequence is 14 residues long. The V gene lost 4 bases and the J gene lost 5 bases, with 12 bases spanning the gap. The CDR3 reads CASSSTGSHQPQHF. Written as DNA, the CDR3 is TGTGCCAGCAGCTCTACAGGTTCCCATCAGCCCCAGCATTTT.

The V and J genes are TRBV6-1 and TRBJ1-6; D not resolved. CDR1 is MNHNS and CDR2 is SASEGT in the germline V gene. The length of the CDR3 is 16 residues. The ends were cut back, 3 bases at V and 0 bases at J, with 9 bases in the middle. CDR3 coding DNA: TGTGCCAGCAGTGACGGACGGAGCTCCTATAATTCACCCCTCCACTTT. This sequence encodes CASSDGRSSYNSPLHF.

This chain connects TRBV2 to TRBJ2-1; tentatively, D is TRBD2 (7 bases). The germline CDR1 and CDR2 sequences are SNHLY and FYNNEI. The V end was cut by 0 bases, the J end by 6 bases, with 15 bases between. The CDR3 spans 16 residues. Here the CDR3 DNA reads TGTGCCAGCAGTGAAGCGCGGGGGACAAACTTCAATGAGCAGTTCTTC. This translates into CASSEARGTNFNEQFF.